This TCR beta chain emerged from a study of radiotherapy plus CTLA-4 blockade in lung cancer. Sequencing was performed with immunoSEQ multiplex PCR; in TCRdb, only in-frame clones are kept and a portion is missing. The sample contains around 110,000 clones, about 83% of which appear only once. CDR1 is SGHTA and CDR2 is FQGNSA in the germline V gene. The CDR3 is 12 residues long. V lost 5 bases and J lost 7, with 10 bases in between. Sequenced material: peripheral blood, taken from a patient treated with radiotherapy plus ipilimumab. The sequence was collected from a human donor with non-small cell lung cancer that progressed on radiotherapy plus ipilimumab. Some clones in this sample may be carry-over from other donors' samples. The V and J genes are TRBV7-2 and TRBJ2-3; no reliable D call. CDR3 in DNA: TGTGCCAGCAGCCTCGACTCATATACGCAGTATTTT. Encoded protein: CASSLDSYTQYF.